Listed below are T cell receptor beta chains from one sample, sequenced in a study of early T cells in non-severe SARS-CoV-2 infection. Using its own MiXCR run on the 5' RACE reads, TCRdb lists one record per CDR3 protein. The sample carries about 64,000 distinct CDR3 sequences, roughly 8.2% recorded once. The material was whole blood, obtained at baseline. These receptors were obtained from an adult who was a healthcare worker with PCR-confirmed SARS-CoV-2 infection or an uninfected control (not recorded which). The CDR3 runs from the conserved cysteine through the conserved F or W. The D gene is left open where the match is weak. Part of the rows lack a size; the others show once, few, many or a class for expanded clones.

v_call	j_call	clone_size	cdr3_length	d_call	cdr3_nt	cdr3_aa
TRBV12-3/TRBV12-4	TRBJ2-2	many	16	TRBD1	TGTGCCAGCAGAGATACAGGGGGAAGGGGCACCGGGGAGCTGTTTTTT	CASRDTGGRGTGELFF
TRBV29-1	TRBJ1-1	many	12	-	TGCAGCGTTGAAGGACTGAACACTGAAGCTTTCTTT	CSVEGLNTEAFF
TRBV7-3	TRBJ1-2	-	13	-	TGTGCCAGCAGCTTAGACCATAACTATGGCTACACCTTC	CASSLDHNYGYTF
TRBV7-2	TRBJ2-1	-	14	-	TGTGCCAGCAGCTTAGCTCCGGAGGCGTGGGAGCAGTTCTTC	CASSLAPEAWEQFF
TRBV7-2	TRBJ1-4	-	14	-	TGTGCCAGCAGCTTAGGGGGCACTAATGAAAAACTGTTTTTT	CASSLGGTNEKLFF
TRBV12-3/TRBV12-4	TRBJ2-3	few	14	TRBD1	TGTGCCAGCACCCCCGGGACAGGGAAATATACGCAGTATTTT	CASTPGTGKYTQYF
TRBV5-6	TRBJ2-1	-	15	TRBD2	TGTGCCAGCAGCTTACTAGCGGGACCCTCGAATGAGCAGTTCTTC	CASSLLAGPSNEQFF
TRBV6-2/TRBV6-3	TRBJ1-1	few	15	TRBD1	TGTGCCAGCAGTTCCCCCACTAACAGGGGTACTGAAGCTTTCTTT	CASSSPTNRGTEAFF
TRBV30	TRBJ1-2	few	12	-	TGTGCCTGGAGCCGCGGTAGCTATGGCTACACCTTC	CAWSRGSYGYTF
TRBV7-9	TRBJ2-1	few	15	-	TGTGCCAGCAGCTCCCTTAGGGGTCCCTACAATGAGCAGTTCTTC	CASSSLRGPYNEQFF
TRBV12-3/TRBV12-4	TRBJ2-3	few	12	-	TGTGCCAGCAGTTCCCCGCAGGTTACGCAGTATTTT	CASSSPQVTQYF
TRBV27	TRBJ2-2	few	18	TRBD2	TGTGCCAGCAGTTTGTTACTAGCGGGAGGACAGAACACCGGGGAGCTGTTTTTT	CASSLLLAGGQNTGELFF
TRBV7-3	TRBJ2-3	many	15	-	TGTGCCAGCAGCTTAATGTCCGGCCCCACAGATACGCAGTATTTT	CASSLMSGPTDTQYF
TRBV28	TRBJ1-2	few	16	TRBD1	TGTGCCAGCAGTTTGCCAGGACAGGGGGCTAACTATGGCTACACCTTC	CASSLPGQGANYGYTF